This TCR beta chain was sequenced in a study of shared clonotypes between healthy human individuals. The data were produced by immunoSEQ multiplex PCR, yet TCRdb's version contains in-frame clones alone and is incomplete. This sample has 2.3 million or so clones; approximately 95% occur once, and the top ten carry around 0.4%. CDR1 is SGHRS, CDR2 YFSETQ, per germline. This CDR3 is built from 15 residues. The germline V and J ends were trimmed by 1 base and 1 base, with 12 bases remaining between them. Specimen: naive CD4+ T cells from PBMCs. Specified subset: CD45RA+ positively selected. The rearrangement joins TRBV5-1 to TRBJ2-7; D possibly corresponds to TRBD2 (7 bases). The receptor comes from a man aged 18 to 30 in good health. Some clones in this sample may be carry-over from other donors' samples. The CDR3 DNA is TGCGCCAGCAGCTTGAGGAGGGGGGGATCCTACGAGCAGTACTTC. Translated: CASSLRRGGSYEQYF.